This T cell receptor beta chain derives from a study of Ad26.COV2.S vaccination and SARS-CoV-2 variants. General study points: People who got the vaccine had more spike-specific TCR breadth than people who got placebo. Total responses of T cells may have been underestimated by the analyses of TCR breadth and depth. Substantial breadth in spike-specific CD8+ and CD4+ T cell responses was reportedly seen after vaccination. Comparable non-spike TCR breadth was observed in vaccine and placebo recipients.

About this clone itself: Its antigen is as yet unknown.

Germline CDR1 is SNHLY and CDR2 is FYNNEI. V gave up 10 bases and J gave up 7 bases, with 11 bases separating them. CDR3 length: 12 residues. Here immunoSEQ multiplex PCR was the method, and the copy in TCRdb shows in-frame clones only, minus some. Among 300,000 to 450,000 clones, roughly nine tenths were seen once, and the ten largest hold 3% to 4%. The chain has TRBV2 and TRBJ1-6; the D gene is possibly TRBD1 (6 bases). The source of this sequence is a human donor who had recovered from COVID-19. The specimen was peripheral blood, collected after recovery from COVID-19. In DNA, the CDR3 is TGTGCCATGGACAGCCAGAATTCACCCCTCCACTTT. This codes for CAMDSQNSPLHF.